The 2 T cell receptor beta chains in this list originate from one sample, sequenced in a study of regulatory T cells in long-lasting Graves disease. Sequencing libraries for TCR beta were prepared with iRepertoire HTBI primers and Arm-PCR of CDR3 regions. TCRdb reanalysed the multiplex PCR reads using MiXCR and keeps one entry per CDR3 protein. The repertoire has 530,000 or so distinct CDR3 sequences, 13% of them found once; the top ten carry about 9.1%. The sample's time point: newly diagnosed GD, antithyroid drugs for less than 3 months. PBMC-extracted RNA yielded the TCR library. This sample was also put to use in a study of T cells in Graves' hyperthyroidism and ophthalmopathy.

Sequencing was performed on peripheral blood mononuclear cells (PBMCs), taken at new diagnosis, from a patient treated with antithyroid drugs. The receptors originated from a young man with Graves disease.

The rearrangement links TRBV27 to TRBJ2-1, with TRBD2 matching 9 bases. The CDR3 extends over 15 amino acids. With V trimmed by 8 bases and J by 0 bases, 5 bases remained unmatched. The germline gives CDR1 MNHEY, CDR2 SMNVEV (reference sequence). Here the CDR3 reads CASGRLAVSYNEQFF. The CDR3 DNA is TGTGCCAGCGGGAGACTAGCGGTCTCCTACAATGAGCAGTTCTTC.

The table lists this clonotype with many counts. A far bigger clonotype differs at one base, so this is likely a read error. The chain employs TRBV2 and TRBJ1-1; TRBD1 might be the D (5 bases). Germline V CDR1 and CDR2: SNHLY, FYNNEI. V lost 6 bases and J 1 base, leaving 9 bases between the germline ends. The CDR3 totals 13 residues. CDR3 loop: CASSWGGNTEAFF. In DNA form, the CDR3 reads TGTGCCAGCAGCTGGGGGGGGAACACTGAAGCTTTCTTT.